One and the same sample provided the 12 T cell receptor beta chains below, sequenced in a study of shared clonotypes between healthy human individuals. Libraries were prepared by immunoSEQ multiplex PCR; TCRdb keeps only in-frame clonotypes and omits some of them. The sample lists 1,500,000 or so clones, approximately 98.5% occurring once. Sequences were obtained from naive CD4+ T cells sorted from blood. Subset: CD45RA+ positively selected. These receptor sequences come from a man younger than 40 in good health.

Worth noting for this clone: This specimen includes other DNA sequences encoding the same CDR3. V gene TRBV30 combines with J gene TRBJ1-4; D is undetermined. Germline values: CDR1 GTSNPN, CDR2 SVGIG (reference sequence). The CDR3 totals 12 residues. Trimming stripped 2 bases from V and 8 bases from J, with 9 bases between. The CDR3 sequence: CAWSRGGEKLFF. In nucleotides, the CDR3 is TGTGCCTGGAGTCGCGGCGGGGAAAAACTGTTTTTT.

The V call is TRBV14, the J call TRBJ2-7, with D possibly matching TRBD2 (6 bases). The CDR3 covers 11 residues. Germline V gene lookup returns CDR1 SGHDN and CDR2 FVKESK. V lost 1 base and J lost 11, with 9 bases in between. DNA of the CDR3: TGTGCCAGCAGCCAAGTCTTAGCGGAGTACTTC. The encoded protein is CASSQVLAEYF.

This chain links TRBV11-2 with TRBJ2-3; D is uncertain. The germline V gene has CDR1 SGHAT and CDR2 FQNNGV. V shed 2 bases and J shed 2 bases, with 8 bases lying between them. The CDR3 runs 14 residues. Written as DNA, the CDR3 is TGTGCCAGCAGCTTAAGGCAGAACACAGATACGCAGTATTTT. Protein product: CASSLRQNTDTQYF.

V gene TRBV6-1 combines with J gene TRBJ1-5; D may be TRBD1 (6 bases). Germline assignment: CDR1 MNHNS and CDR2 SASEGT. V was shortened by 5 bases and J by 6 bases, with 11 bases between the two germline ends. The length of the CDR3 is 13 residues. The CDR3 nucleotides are TGTGCCAGCAGTACCCACAGGGTTCAGCCCCAGCATTTT. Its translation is CASSTHRVQPQHF.

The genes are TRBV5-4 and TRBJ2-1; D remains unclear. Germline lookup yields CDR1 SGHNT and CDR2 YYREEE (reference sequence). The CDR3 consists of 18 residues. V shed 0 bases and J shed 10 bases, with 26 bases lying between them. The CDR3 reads CASSLAVTRTLTPGEQFF. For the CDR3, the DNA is TGTGCCAGCAGCTTGGCCGTTACGAGAACCCTCACCCCTGGAGAGCAGTTCTTC.

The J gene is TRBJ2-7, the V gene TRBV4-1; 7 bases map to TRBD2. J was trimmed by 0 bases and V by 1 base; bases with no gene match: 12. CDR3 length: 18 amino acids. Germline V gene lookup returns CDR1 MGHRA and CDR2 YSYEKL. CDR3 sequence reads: CASSQVRGGTKSSYEQYF. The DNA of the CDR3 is TGCGCCAGCAGCCAAGTTAGGGGAGGGACCAAGAGCTCCTACGAGCAGTACTTC.

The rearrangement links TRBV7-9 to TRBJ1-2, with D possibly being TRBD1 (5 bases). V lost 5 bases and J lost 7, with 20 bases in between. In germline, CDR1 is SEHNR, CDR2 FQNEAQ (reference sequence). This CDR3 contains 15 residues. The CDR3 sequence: CASSLGESSVRGYTF. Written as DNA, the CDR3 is TGTGCCAGCAGCCTGGGGGAGTCCTCAGTCCGTGGCTACACCTTC. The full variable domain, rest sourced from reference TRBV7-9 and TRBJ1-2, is DTGVSQNPRHKITKRGQNVTFRCDPISEHNRLYWYRQTLGQGPEFLTYFQNEAQLEKSRLLSDRFSAERPKGSFSTLEIQRTEQGDSAMYLCASSLGESSVRGYTFGSGTRLTVV.

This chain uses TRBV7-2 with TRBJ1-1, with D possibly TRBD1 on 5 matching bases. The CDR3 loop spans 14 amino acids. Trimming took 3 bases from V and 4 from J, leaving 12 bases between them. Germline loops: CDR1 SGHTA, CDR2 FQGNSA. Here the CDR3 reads CASSFQGRGTEAFF. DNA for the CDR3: TGTGCCAGCAGCTTTCAGGGAAGGGGCACTGAAGCTTTCTTT.

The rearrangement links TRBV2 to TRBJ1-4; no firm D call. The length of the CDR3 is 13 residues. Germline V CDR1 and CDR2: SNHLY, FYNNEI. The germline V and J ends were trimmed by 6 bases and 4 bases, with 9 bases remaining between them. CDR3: CASRAGVNEKLFF. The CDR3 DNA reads TGTGCCAGCAGGGCCGGAGTTAATGAAAAACTGTTTTTT. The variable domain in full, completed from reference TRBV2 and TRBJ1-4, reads EPEVTQTPSHQVTQMGQEVILRCVPISNHLYFYWYRQILGQKVEFLVSFYNNEISEKSEIFDDQFSVERPDGSNFTLKIRSTKLEDSAMYFCASRAGVNEKLFFGSGTQLSVL.

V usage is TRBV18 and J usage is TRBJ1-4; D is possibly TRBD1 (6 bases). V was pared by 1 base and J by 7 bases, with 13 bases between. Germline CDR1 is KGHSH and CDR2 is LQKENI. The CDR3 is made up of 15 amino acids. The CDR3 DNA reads TGTGCCAGCTCACCACTCGCAGGGGTTAGTGAAAAACTGTTTTTT. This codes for CASSPLAGVSEKLFF.

The CDR3 loop is CASSEGVGYSYNEQFF. CDR3 nucleotides: TGTGCCAGCAGTGAAGGGGTGGGTTACTCCTACAATGAGCAGTTCTTC. The gene calls are TRBV6-1 and TRBJ2-1; D is unclear. V was trimmed by 1 base and J by 0 bases, leaving 10 bases between them. The CDR3 is 16 amino acids. CDR1 and CDR2 from the germline V gene are MNHNS and SASEGT.

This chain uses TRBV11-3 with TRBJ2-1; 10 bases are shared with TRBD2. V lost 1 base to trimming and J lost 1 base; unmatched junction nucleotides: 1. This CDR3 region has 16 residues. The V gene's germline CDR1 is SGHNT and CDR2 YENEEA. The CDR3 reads CASSLGSGRSYNEQFF. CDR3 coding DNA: TGTGCCAGCAGCTTAGGTAGCGGGAGGTCCTACAATGAGCAGTTCTTC.